This T cell receptor (beta chain) was captured by sequencing in a study of molecular identifiers for immune sequencing clone quantification. Study-wide points: Even with 800,000 to 1,000,000 naive cells present, spiked Jurkat TCR RNA from one cell was reportedly detectable. Because of identical TCR molecules sharing a barcode, sizes of highly expanded clones could be underestimated.

For this clonotype: Its antigen is currently unknown. A read error may explain this, as a much larger clone is one base away.

The CD8+CD4-CCR7+CD45RA+ phenotype defined the sorted naive CD8 T cells. Both previously described methods and listed TCR primers were employed to make bulk TCR libraries. A single record per CDR3 protein comes from TCRdb applying MiXCR to the PCR reads. The sample consists of 60,000 to 80,000 distinct CDR3 sequences, about a fifth of them appearing once. The CDR3 extends over 13 amino acids. Trimming removed 1 base from V and 6 bases from J, with 8 bases in between. Germline CDR1 and CDR2: MNHEY and SMNVEV (reference sequence). This TCR was sampled from a human donor in good health. Some libraries in this study had Jurkat cell RNA spiked in. The sample was naive CD8+ T cells from blood, with Jurkat cell RNA spiked in. The subset is: FACS-sorted CD8+CD4-CCR7+CD45RA+ naive T cells. The chain combines TRBV27 with TRBJ2-3; D is uncertain. The CDR3: CASSLLARDTQYF. The CDR3 region has the DNA TGTGCCAGCAGTTTATTGGCTCGGGATACGCAGTATTTT.